Below, one T cell receptor (beta chain) is given with its context. This clone's antigen is unknown. Per-base quality was not reported, and no clone a single base away is much larger than it. The immunoSEQ Assay, a bias-controlled multiplex PCR, was used to amplify TCRbeta CDR3 regions from genomic DNA. The authors' pipeline ran thus. The number of nucleated cells in each sample was estimated by amplification of reference gene primers within the assay. To quantify the absolute abundance of each unique TCRbeta CDR3 rearrangement, sequence reads were collapsed and filtered. For each sample, productive Simpson clonality was calculated as the square root of Simpson's diversity index over productive rearrangements. TCRdb limited this immuneACCESS table to in-frame rearrangements with V and J called. A share of clones is missing; checked studies link under half to unresolved V genes, and the rest is unexplained. Clone size and V and J calls were adopted from that table, with D and trimming inferred from the DNA. Counted in this sample were 100,000 to 120,000 clones; 70% to 90% of them appeared once. The ten most abundant clones make up more than 7% of the sample.

These data are taken from a study of blood T cell repertoires in COVID-19 (dated by TCRdb to 2019 to 2021). Regarding the research as a whole: Samples covering the acute and convalescent phases of COVID-19 were provided by collaborators in the United States, Italy and Spain. The prospective study material was composed of cDNA or gDNA derived from T cells, B-cell-depleted T cells, or PBMCs. The dataset comprised deeply sampled blood TCRbeta repertoires from subjects exposed to, actively infected with, or recovered from COVID-19. The repertoires were made available in a free public database intended to serve as a resource for research on the immune response to SARS-CoV-2. Samples were obtained from the ongoing ImmuneRACE study (first 160 participants) and from 1,000 to 1,500 subjects provided by 6 global collaborators. Nearly every sample came with metadata listing a de-identified subject ID, COVID-19 status, age in years and sex. Where available, HLA class I and class II types were obtained from metadata supplied by the sample provider rather than from assay-based typing. The investigation overall reported the following: How much clinical and demographic metadata was included differed by source and by participant, and the metadata was provided uncurated.

A second Seattle source provided samples from volunteer blood donors who had recovered from COVID-19. Each collaborating institution followed its own protocols to collect whole blood in K2EDTA tubes. For TCRbeta analysis, collaborators shipped samples in one of three forms: frozen whole blood, isolated PBMCs, or DNA extracted from either of those sample types. Measured from the cysteine to the phenylalanine, the CDR3 is 16 residues long. Of the read, only the CDR3 DNA is kept; its 48 bases are in frame from base 1. CDR1 and CDR2, per the germline V gene, are LGHNA and YNFKEQ. V is pruned by 0 bases and J by 4 bases, leaving 7 bases of the junction without a gene match.

The sequence is built from TRBV4-2 and TRBJ2-3, with 7 central nucleotides matching TRBD2. The TCR sequence derives from a woman between 70 and 85 years old who had recovered from COVID-19. The sample consisted of peripheral blood. At the DNA level, the sequence is TGTGCCAGCAGCCAAGAGGGGGAGGGATCGGCAGATACGCAGTATTTT. Translation gives CASSQEGEGSADTQYF.